The sequence of this TCR beta chain was determined in a study of blood T cell repertoires in COVID-19. Germline CDR1 and CDR2: SGHNT and YYREEE (reference sequence). The CDR3 consists of 15 residues. Trimming shortened V by 2 bases and J by 1 base, and 9 bases separated the two germline ends. Sequencing was performed with immunoSEQ multiplex PCR; in TCRdb, only in-frame clones are kept and a portion is missing. The top ten clones hold over 1.3% of a sample with some 260,000 clones, about 86% of them seen once. This clone has a single count. Sequences were obtained from peripheral blood. This chain uses TRBV5-4 with TRBJ2-2; D remains unclear. This receptor was identified in an elderly man with acute or convalescent COVID-19. CDR3 protein: CASSLTTLNTGELFF. CDR3 DNA sequence: TGTGCCAGCAGCTTAACAACCTTGAACACCGGGGAGCTGTTTTTT.